A single sample gave rise to the 25 T cell receptor beta chains below, sequenced in a study of OX40 agonist ivuxolimab in advanced cancers. Clones were read by immunoSEQ multiplex PCR, and TCRdb kept only the in-frame ones, dropping some. This repertoire shows about 96,000 clones, under 90% found once; its top ten account for under 7%. Sequencing used CD4+ or CD8+ T cells sorted from blood, obtained in a trial of the OX40 agonist ivuxolimab. All receptors come from an adult with an advanced solid tumor such as melanoma, head and neck, liver or kidney cancer.

This clone was seen a single time. The chain has TRBV5-6 and TRBJ2-1, with TRBD2 matching 7 bases. Germline V gene data show CDR1 as SGHDT and CDR2 as YYEEEE. The CDR3 runs 14 residues. V was pared by 2 bases and J by 4 bases, with 3 bases of the junction left unmatched. The CDR3 coding sequence is TGTGCCAGCAGCTTAAGCGGGGCATACAATGAGCAGTTCTTC. Its translation: CASSLSGAYNEQFF. Using reference TRBV5-6 and TRBJ2-1 for the parts outside the CDR3, the full variable domain is DAGVTQSPTHLIKTRGQQVTLRCSPKSGHDTVSWYQQALGQGPQFIFQYYEEEERQRGNFPDRFSGHQFPNYSSELNVNALLLGDSALYLCASSLSGAYNEQFFGPGTRLTVL.

This clone was found once. This chain uses TRBV5-4 with TRBJ2-3, with TRBD2 identical over 9 bases. Germline CDR1 reads SGHNT; CDR2 reads YYREEE (reference sequence). The V gene end was trimmed by 4 bases and the J gene end by 1 base; junction bases not matched to a gene: 1. There are 14 residues in the CDR3. The CDR3 sequence: CASSIAGGTDTQYF. Here the CDR3 DNA reads TGTGCCAGCAGCATAGCGGGGGGCACAGATACGCAGTATTTT.

V and J are TRBV29-1 and TRBJ2-7; D might be TRBD1 (6 bases). Germline values: CDR1 SQVTM, CDR2 ANQGSEA. This CDR3 is built from 13 residues. V gave up 7 bases and J gave up 2 bases, with 15 bases separating them. CDR3 DNA sequence: TGCAGCGCCTCCGGACAGACCGCCTACGAGCAGTACTTC. It yields the protein CSASGQTAYEQYF.

This chain links TRBV4-1 with TRBJ2-3, with TRBD1 identical over 7 bases. From germline, CDR1 is MGHRA and CDR2 YSYEKL. V dropped 3 bases and J dropped 0; count of bases not matched to a gene: 6. The CDR3 is made up of 16 amino acids. The CDR3 coding sequence is TGCGCCAGCAGCCATCAGGGGGAAGGGAGCACAGATACGCAGTATTTT. This translates into CASSHQGEGSTDTQYF.

This sequence joins TRBV4-3 and TRBJ2-3; D is uncertain. Trimming pared 5 bases from V and 5 bases from J, leaving 8 bases between. CDR1 is LGHNA and CDR2 is YSLEER in the germline V gene. This CDR3 has 12 amino acids. CDR3 sequence: CASSFIGDTQYF. The DNA of the CDR3 is TGCGCCAGCAGCTTTATAGGAGATACGCAGTATTTT.

The chain recombines TRBV14 with TRBJ2-7; 11 bases map to TRBD1. Unmatched junction bases numbered 5, after V lost 0 bases and J lost 4 bases. Germline V gene lookup returns CDR1 SGHDN and CDR2 FVKESK. The CDR3 has 16 residues. CDR3 amino acids: CASSQEAGTGGYEQYF. CDR3 bases: TGTGCCAGCAGCCAAGAAGCCGGGACAGGGGGTTACGAGCAGTACTTC.

The chain combines TRBV7-2 with TRBJ1-1; 7 bases fit TRBD1. The V gene end was trimmed by 7 bases and the J gene end by 3 bases; junction bases not matched to a gene: 14. Germline CDR1 reads SGHTA; CDR2 reads FQGNSA. The CDR3 consists of 16 residues. CDR3 nucleotide sequence: TGTGCCAGCATTAAAAAAGGGGGCAGGTTGCACACTGAAGCTTTCTTT. Translation: CASIKKGGRLHTEAFF. Full variable domain (remainder filled in from reference TRBV7-2 and TRBJ1-1): GAGVSQSPSNKVTEKGKDVELRCDPISGHTALYWYRQSLGQGLEFLIYFQGNSAPDKSGLPSDRFSAERTGGSVSTLTIQRTQQEDSAVYLCASIKKGGRLHTEAFFGQGTRLTVV.

V and J are TRBV12-5 and TRBJ1-5; TRBD1 agrees at 11 bases. The CDR3 covers 15 residues. CDR1 and CDR2 (germline): LGHNT, FRNRAP. V lost 4 bases to trimming and J lost 4 bases; unmatched junction nucleotides: 3. CDR3 sequence (DNA): TGTGCTAGTGGTTCCGGACAGGGGGCTAATCAGCCCCAGCATTTT. Translated, it gives CASGSGQGANQPQHF.

This chain links TRBV6-4 with TRBJ2-5; 12 positions agree with TRBD2. This CDR3 contains 19 residues. J gave up 2 bases and V 3 bases, and 13 bases lay outside the gene matches. Germline V gene sequence: CDR1 MRHNA, CDR2 SNTAGT. The CDR3 nucleotides are TGTGCCAGCAGTGAAGGAGAAACTAGCGGGAGGAGTAAGCAAGAGACCCAGTACTTC. It is translated as CASSEGETSGRSKQETQYF.

This chain links TRBV27 with TRBJ1-1, with 7 bases that match TRBD1. Per germline, CDR1 MNHEY and CDR2 SMNVEV (reference sequence). The J segment lost 0 bases and the V segment lost 6 bases, leaving 4 bases of the junction unmatched. This CDR3 contains 14 residues. CDR3 residues: CASSDRAMNTEAFF. The CDR3 nucleotides are TGTGCCAGCAGCGACAGGGCAATGAACACTGAAGCTTTCTTT.

The gene calls are TRBV19 and TRBJ1-1; unclear D gene. Trimming removed 0 bases at V and 11 bases at J, with 13 bases between. Germline V gene data show CDR1 as LNHDA and CDR2 as SQIVND (reference sequence). The CDR3 is made up of 13 amino acids. CDR3 in amino acids: CASSIDLKGNAFF. The CDR3 DNA reads TGTGCCAGTAGTATAGATCTGAAAGGGAACGCTTTCTTT.

The chain recombines TRBV12-2 with TRBJ2-3; the listed D gene, TRBD2, was not tested against the DNA. TRBV12-2 is shown as a pseudogene. CDR3 length: 14 amino acids. As DNA, the CDR3 is TGTGCAAGTCGCTTCACTAGCCTAGAGGATACGCAGTATTTT. Encoded protein: CASRFTSLEDTQYF.

Here the CDR3 reads CASSLSRGRWTEAFF. The CDR3 DNA is TGTGCCAGCAGCTTGAGCCGGGGGAGGTGGACTGAAGCTTTCTTT. The chain links TRBV5-6 to TRBJ1-1; possible D gene TRBD1, 5 bases. Germline V lookup: CDR1 SGHDT, CDR2 YYEEEE. The CDR3 extends over 15 amino acids. Trimming cost V 1 base and J 5 bases, with 15 bases left between them.

The chain has TRBV5-1 and TRBJ2-3; 8 bases are shared with TRBD1. Germline V gene lookup returns CDR1 SGHRS and CDR2 YFSETQ. The ends lost 4 bases at V and 1 base at J; junction bases unmatched: 5. The CDR3 length is 15 residues. The CDR3 loop is CASSNQQGGTDTQYF. CDR3 coding DNA: TGCGCCAGCAGCAATCAACAGGGGGGCACAGATACGCAGTATTTT. The entire variable domain, with the rest obtained from reference TRBV5-1 and TRBJ2-3, is as follows: KAGVTQTPRYLIKTRGQQVTLSCSPISGHRSVSWYQQTPGQGLQFLFEYFSETQRNKGNFPGRFSGRQFSNSRSEMNVSTLELGDSALYLCASSNQQGGTDTQYFGPGTRLTVL.

The chain uses TRBV19 and TRBJ1-6, with D hard to call. Germline assignment: CDR1 LNHDA and CDR2 SQIVND (reference sequence). Trimming cost V 5 bases and J 0 bases, with 11 bases left between them. There are 16 residues in the CDR3. CDR3 in amino acids: CASSLTTLSYNSPLHF. In DNA form, the CDR3 reads TGTGCCAGTAGTCTCACGACACTCTCCTATAATTCACCCCTCCACTTT.

The gene calls are TRBV18 and TRBJ1-3; D gene uncertain. Germline CDR1 KGHSH, CDR2 LQKENI. CDR3 length: 15 amino acids. V was shortened by 2 bases and J by 1 base, with 9 bases between the two germline ends. Here the CDR3 DNA reads TGTGCCAGCTCACCATTCAGCAAGTCTGGAAACACCATATATTTT. Amino acids: CASSPFSKSGNTIYF.

Only one count was recorded for this clone. The chain has TRBV5-1 and TRBJ2-7; 12 positions match TRBD2. The CDR3 is 16 amino acids. The V gene end was trimmed by 7 bases and the J gene end by 1 base; junction bases not matched to a gene: 9. Per the germline V gene, CDR1 is SGHRS and CDR2 is YFSETQ. The CDR3 region has the DNA TGCGCCAGCGGCCGAGGGGGGACTAGCGGGTCCTACGAGCAGTACTTC. Translated, it gives CASGRGGTSGSYEQYF.

The chain combines TRBV10-3 with TRBJ2-1, with D perhaps matching TRBD1 or TRBD2 (5 bases each). The CDR3 has 16 residues. V was shortened by 2 bases and J by 0 bases, with 11 bases between the two germline ends. The germline CDR1 and CDR2 sequences are ENHRY and SYGVKD. CDR3 DNA: TGTGCCATCAGTGAGAGGGACCCGAGCTCCTACAATGAGCAGTTCTTC. It is translated as CAISERDPSSYNEQFF.

This chain connects TRBV19 to TRBJ1-2; a weak D match, TRBD1 (5 bases). The V gene lost 1 base and the J gene lost 11 bases, with 11 bases spanning the gap. Germline V gene lookup returns CDR1 LNHDA and CDR2 SQIVND (reference sequence). This CDR3 region has 12 residues. This chain's CDR3 is CASSIAGTSYTF. CDR3 DNA sequence: TGTGCCAGTAGTATAGCGGGGACGAGTTACACCTTC.

The V call is TRBV19, the J call TRBJ2-3; the D call may be TRBD1 or TRBD2 (5 bases each). Germline assignment: CDR1 LNHDA and CDR2 SQIVND (reference sequence). The CDR3 is made up of 18 amino acids. V was cut by 2 bases and J by 7 bases, with 25 bases left in between. The CDR3, as DNA: TGTGCCAGTAGTATATCGGGTGATACGGGGCCCCTTGGGCATACGCAGTATTTT. Protein: CASSISGDTGPLGHTQYF.

The CDR3 region is CASSLVQGGTEAFF. DNA for the CDR3: TGTGCCAGCAGCTTAGTACAGGGGGGGACTGAAGCTTTCTTT. This chain joins TRBV7-9 and TRBJ1-1; 8 nucleotides line up with TRBD1. Trimming removed 1 base from V and 5 bases from J; junction bases left unmatched: 3. In germline, CDR1 is SEHNR, CDR2 FQNEAQ (reference sequence). This CDR3 is built from 14 residues. Full variable domain (rest looked up from reference TRBV7-9 and TRBJ1-1): DTGVSQNPRHKITKRGQNVTFRCDPISEHNRLYWYRQTLGQGPEFLTYFQNEAQLEKSRLLSDRFSAERPKGSFSTLEIQRTEQGDSAMYLCASSLVQGGTEAFFGQGTRLTVV.

The CDR3 DNA reads as TGTGCCAGCAGCTTGGGGGGCCGGGGGCCGAACACTGAAGCTTTCTTT. Amino acid sequence: CASSLGGRGPNTEAFF. The rearrangement links TRBV5-4 to TRBJ1-1; a weak D match, TRBD1 (6 bases). With 0 bases removed from V and 1 base from J, the gap between germline ends came to 13 bases. CDR3 length equals 16 residues. Germline CDR1 is SGHNT and CDR2 is YYREEE (reference sequence).

On this clone: The junction departs from germline at one end; a sequencing error may be responsible. The chain recombines TRBV7-2 with TRBJ1-1, with D unclear. The CDR3 spans 15 residues. CDR1 is SGHTA, CDR2 FQGNSA, per germline. Written as DNA, the CDR3 is TGCGCCAGCAGCCAGTACGCCGCTACTTACACTGAAGCTTTCTTT. Translating gives CASSQYAATYTEAFF.

V gene TRBV5-1 combines with J gene TRBJ1-2, with D possibly being TRBD1 (5 bases). Deletions cut 2 bases from V and 2 bases from J, with 7 bases between. Germline V gene lookup returns CDR1 SGHRS and CDR2 YFSETQ. The CDR3 runs to 13 residues. Here the CDR3 reads CASSFSGNYGYTF. The CDR3 DNA follows: TGCGCCAGCAGCTTTTCAGGGAACTATGGCTACACCTTC.

The chain joins TRBV4-3 to TRBJ2-1, with D maybe TRBD1 (5 bases). The CDR3 has 17 amino acids. The V end was cut by 5 bases, the J end by 8 bases, with 25 bases between. In germline, CDR1 is LGHNA, CDR2 YSLEER. For the CDR3, the DNA is TGCGCCAGCAGCACAAGACCGGTTGGGGCCGTTTTCTATGAGCAGTTCTTC. Protein: CASSTRPVGAVFYEQFF.